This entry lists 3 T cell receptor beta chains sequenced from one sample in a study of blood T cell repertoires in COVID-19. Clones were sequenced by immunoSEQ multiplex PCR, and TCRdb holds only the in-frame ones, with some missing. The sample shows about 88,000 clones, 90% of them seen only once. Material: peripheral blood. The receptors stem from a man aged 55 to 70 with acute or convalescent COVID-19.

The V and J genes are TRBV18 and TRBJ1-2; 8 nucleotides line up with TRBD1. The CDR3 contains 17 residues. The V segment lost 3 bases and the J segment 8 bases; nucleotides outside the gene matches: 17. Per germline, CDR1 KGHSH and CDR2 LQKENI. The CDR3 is CASSPLGQGTLSRGYTF. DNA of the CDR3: TGTGCCAGCTCACCCCTAGGACAGGGAACCCTCTCGAGGGGCTACACCTTC. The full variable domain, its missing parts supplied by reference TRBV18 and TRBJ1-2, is NAGVMQNPRHLVRRRGQEARLRCSPMKGHSHVYWYRQLPEEGLKFMVYLQKENIIDESGMPKERFSAEFPKEGPSILRIQQVVRGDSAAYFCASSPLGQGTLSRGYTFGSGTRLTVV.

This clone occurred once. DNA for the CDR3: TGTGCCTGGAGTGATCAGGGACTAGCGGGAGAAGACACCGGGGAGCTGTTTTTT. The encoded protein is CAWSDQGLAGEDTGELFF. The chain employs TRBV30 and TRBJ2-2; 14 bases fit TRBD2. Trimming removed 1 base from V and 3 bases from J; junction bases left unmatched: 7. The CDR3 totals 18 residues. The germline V gene encodes CDR1 GTSNPN and CDR2 SVGIG (reference sequence).

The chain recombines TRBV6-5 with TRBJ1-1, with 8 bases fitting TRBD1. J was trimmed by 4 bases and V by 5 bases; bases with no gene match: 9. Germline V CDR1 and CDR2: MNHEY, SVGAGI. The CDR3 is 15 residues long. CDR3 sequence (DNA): TGTGCCAGCAGTACCGGACAGGGCCTAAGCACTGAAGCTTTCTTT. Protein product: CASSTGQGLSTEAFF.